This T cell receptor beta chain is from a study of T cells in Graves' hyperthyroidism and ophthalmopathy. Study overall: Before treatment of any kind, peripheral blood was taken at initial diagnosis.

Amplification of TCR beta CDR3 regions used RNA as the template. Primed by the HTBI set, a first-round RT-PCR was run on the TCR CDR3. One entry per CDR3 protein, called by TCRdb with MiXCR from the multiplex PCR reads. The table lists 460,000 or so distinct CDR3 sequences, around 15% of them singletons, with 15% to 20% in the top ten. V was trimmed by 5 bases and J by 0 bases, leaving 11 bases between them. CDR1 and CDR2 (germline): SGHTA, FQGTGA. The CDR3 contains 16 residues. The study defined stable Graves' hyperthyroidism as no ophthalmopathy progression within 18 months. PBMCs were collected from an approximately 10 ml volume of fresh peripheral blood. Only a few counts were recorded for this clonotype.

The sequencing input was blood. The origin of this receptor is a young woman with Graves' hyperthyroidism. V gene TRBV7-3 combines with J gene TRBJ2-6; D is possibly TRBD1 or TRBD2 (5 bases each). CDR3 amino acids: CASSPGTASGANVLTF. The CDR3 coding sequence is TGTGCCAGCAGCCCCGGGACGGCCTCTGGGGCCAACGTCCTGACTTTC. Based on the CDR3 plus reference TRBV7-3 and TRBJ2-6, the full variable domain is GAGVSQTPSNKVTEKGKYVELRCDPISGHTALYWYRQSLGQGPEFLIYFQGTGAADDSGLPNDRFFAVRPEGSVSTLKIQRTERGDSAVYLCASSPGTASGANVLTFGAGSRLTVL.